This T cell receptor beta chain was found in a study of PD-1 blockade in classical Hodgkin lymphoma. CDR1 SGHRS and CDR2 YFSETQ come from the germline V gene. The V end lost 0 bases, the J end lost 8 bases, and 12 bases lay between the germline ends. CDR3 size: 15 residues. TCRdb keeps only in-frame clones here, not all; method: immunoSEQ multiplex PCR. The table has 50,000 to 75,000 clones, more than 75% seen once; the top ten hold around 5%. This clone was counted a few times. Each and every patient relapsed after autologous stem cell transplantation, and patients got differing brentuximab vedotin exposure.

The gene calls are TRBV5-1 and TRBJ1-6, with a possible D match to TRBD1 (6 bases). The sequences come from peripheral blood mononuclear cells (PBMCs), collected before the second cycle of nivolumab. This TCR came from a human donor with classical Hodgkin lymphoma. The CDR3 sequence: CASSLDTGRYSPLHF. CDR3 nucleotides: TGCGCCAGCAGCTTGGATACAGGGCGGTATTCACCCCTCCACTTT.